The rows below give T cell receptor beta chains drawn from one sample of a study of T-cell memory formation after mild COVID-19. Each CDR3 protein gets one entry after TCRdb re-called the 5' RACE reads with MiXCR. The data show fewer than 700,000 distinct CDR3 sequences, about a sixth seen once. Sequenced material: PBMCs or a T cell subset sorted from them (not recorded which). The origin of the receptors is an adult woman who had mild COVID-19 (a few samples of this study predate the infection). Cell type and time point are not known. Both conserved end residues are part of each CDR3. Each record gives: J gene, V gene, D gene, clone size, CDR3 DNA, CDR3 protein. The D gene is left open where the match is weak. Rows may omit the clone size; those that give it use once, few, many or a size class.

J: TRBJ1-1
V: TRBV29-1
D: TRBD1
size: -
DNA: TGCAGCCCCCAACAGGGGGAGGCGGCGAACACTGAAGCTTTCTTT
CDR3: CSPQQGEAANTEAFF

J: TRBJ2-1
V: TRBV9
D: -
size: many
DNA: TGTGCCAGCAGCGTGCAGGGGTCGGATTACAATGAGCAGTTCTTC
CDR3: CASSVQGSDYNEQFF

J: TRBJ2-5
V: TRBV7-2
D: TRBD2
size: -
DNA: TGTGCCAGCAGCAAAAGCGGGAGGGGGGAGACCCAGTACTTC
CDR3: CASSKSGRGETQYF

J: TRBJ2-1
V: TRBV6-2/TRBV6-3
D: -
size: -
DNA: TGTGCCAGCAGACCCCACCAGGGTAGGTCCAGCTCCTACAATGAGCAGTTCTTC
CDR3: CASRPHQGRSSSYNEQFF

J: TRBJ2-5
V: TRBV12-3/TRBV12-4
D: -
size: few
DNA: TGTGCCAGCAGTTCGAGCGACCTAGACTGGGAGACCCAGTACTTC
CDR3: CASSSSDLDWETQYF

J: TRBJ1-4
V: TRBV15
D: -
size: -
DNA: TGTGCCACCAGCAGAGATCGGGGACCCCCTGCAACTAATGAAAAACTGTTTTTT
CDR3: CATSRDRGPPATNEKLFF

J: TRBJ2-2
V: TRBV7-2
D: -
size: -
DNA: TGTGCCAGCGATCGATGGGGCGGGGAGCTGTTTTTT
CDR3: CASDRWGGELFF

J: TRBJ2-5
V: TRBV15
D: -
size: -
DNA: TGTGCCACCAGCAGAGAGGGCAGATGGGTGACCCAGTACTTC
CDR3: CATSREGRWVTQYF

J: TRBJ2-3
V: TRBV12-3/TRBV12-4
D: -
size: -
DNA: TGTGCCAGCAGCGGTGGGAGTGGCACAGATACGCAGTATTTT
CDR3: CASSGGSGTDTQYF

J: TRBJ1-2
V: TRBV20-1
D: -
size: few
DNA: TGCAGTGCAACGGAGGGGGGCCTTATGGTTGACTACACCTTC
CDR3: CSATEGGLMVDYTF

J: TRBJ2-1
V: TRBV5-6
D: -
size: -
DNA: TGTGCCAGCAGCTTATTAACCGGGAACTACAATGAGCAGTTCTTC
CDR3: CASSLLTGNYNEQFF

J: TRBJ2-5
V: TRBV24-1
D: -
size: -
DNA: TGTGCCACCAGTGATTTTGGACAGAGAGAGACCCAGTACTTC
CDR3: CATSDFGQRETQYF

J: TRBJ2-1
V: TRBV19
D: -
size: few
DNA: TGTGCCAGTAAGGCCGCCAGCGCCCCCTACAATGAGCAGTTCTTC
CDR3: CASKAASAPYNEQFF

J: TRBJ1-1
V: TRBV6-2/TRBV6-3
D: -
size: -
DNA: TGTGCCAGCAGTGATCCGAGGATGAACACTGAAGCTTTCTTT
CDR3: CASSDPRMNTEAFF

J: TRBJ2-5
V: TRBV5-6
D: -
size: few
DNA: TGTGCCAGCAGCCAGGTGGACAGAGAAGAGACCCAGTACTTC
CDR3: CASSQVDREETQYF

J: TRBJ2-3
V: TRBV5-1
D: TRBD1
size: -
DNA: TGCGCCAGCAGCCCCGGGACAGTAAACACAGATACGCAGTATTTT
CDR3: CASSPGTVNTDTQYF

J: TRBJ1-5
V: TRBV3-1
D: -
size: -
DNA: TGTGCCAGCAGCCAAGTGTACGAACAGCCCCAGCATTTT
CDR3: CASSQVYEQPQHF

J: TRBJ1-2
V: TRBV12-3/TRBV12-4
D: TRBD1
size: -
DNA: TGTGCCAGCAGTTTTGGGACAGGGGTCTATGGCTACACCTTC
CDR3: CASSFGTGVYGYTF

J: TRBJ1-5
V: TRBV7-9
D: -
size: -
DNA: TGTGCCAGCAGCTCCACTCTTGAGAATCAGCCCCAGCATTTT
CDR3: CASSSTLENQPQHF

J: TRBJ2-2
V: TRBV2
D: -
size: few
DNA: TGTGCCAGCATGGAGGAGCGGTACTACACCGGGGAGCTGTTTTTT
CDR3: CASMEERYYTGELFF

J: TRBJ2-5
V: TRBV7-7
D: -
size: few
DNA: TGTGCCAGCAGTCAAACGTGGACGGGACAAGAGACCCAGTACTTC
CDR3: CASSQTWTGQETQYF

J: TRBJ1-3
V: TRBV12-3/TRBV12-4
D: TRBD1
size: -
DNA: TGTGCCAGCAGACGAGGACAGGGCTCCTCTGGAAACACCATATATTTT
CDR3: CASRRGQGSSGNTIYF

J: TRBJ1-1
V: TRBV4-1
D: -
size: -
DNA: TGCGCCAGCAGCCAATATAAGATGGCGAACACTGAAGCTTTCTTT
CDR3: CASSQYKMANTEAFF

J: TRBJ1-1
V: TRBV7-9
D: -
size: -
DNA: TGTGCCAGCCGTCACACAGGCTACATGAACACTGAAGCTTTCTTT
CDR3: CASRHTGYMNTEAFF

J: TRBJ2-2
V: TRBV2
D: TRBD2
size: -
DNA: TGTGCCAGCTGGGGACTACTTAACACCGGGGAGCTGTTTTTT
CDR3: CASWGLLNTGELFF

J: TRBJ2-7
V: TRBV6-5
D: -
size: few
DNA: TGTGCCAGCAGTTACTCGAGCAGGCATCCCGAGCAGTACTTC
CDR3: CASSYSSRHPEQYF

J: TRBJ2-3
V: TRBV5-6
D: -
size: -
DNA: TGTGCCAGCAGCTTGAACCGCGTGGATCCCCAGTATTTT
CDR3: CASSLNRVDPQYF

J: TRBJ2-3
V: TRBV4-1
D: TRBD1
size: few
DNA: TGCGCCAGCAGCCGGCCGGGACAGCGGACAGATACGCAGTATTTT
CDR3: CASSRPGQRTDTQYF

J: TRBJ2-3
V: TRBV7-2
D: -
size: -
DNA: TGTGCCAGCAGCTTAGAACTTAAAGAAACGCAGTATTTT
CDR3: CASSLELKETQYF

J: TRBJ2-5
V: TRBV7-9
D: -
size: -
DNA: TGTGCCAGCAGTCCCACAGAACAAGAGACCCAGTACTTC
CDR3: CASSPTEQETQYF

J: TRBJ1-1
V: TRBV6-6
D: TRBD1
size: medium-sized
DNA: TGTGCCAGCAGTAAGCCGGGACAGGGTAACACTGAAGCTTTCTTT
CDR3: CASSKPGQGNTEAFF

J: TRBJ2-3
V: TRBV7-8
D: TRBD1
size: many
DNA: TGTGCCAGCAGCTTTGCAGGGGGAGATACGCAGTATTTT
CDR3: CASSFAGGDTQYF

J: TRBJ2-7
V: TRBV12-3/TRBV12-4
D: -
size: -
DNA: TGTGCCAGCAGTTTATTCAGGGTCGAGCAGTACTTC
CDR3: CASSLFRVEQYF

J: TRBJ2-3
V: TRBV7-2
D: -
size: few
DNA: TGTGCCTCAACTCCGGGTGGGGGCCCCCCAAATACGCAGTATTTT
CDR3: CASTPGGGPPNTQYF

J: TRBJ1-1
V: TRBV6-1
D: -
size: -
DNA: TGTGCCAGCAGTGAAGCGCGAGGGGTCACCCTGAACACTGAAGCTTTCTTT
CDR3: CASSEARGVTLNTEAFF

J: TRBJ2-1
V: TRBV15
D: -
size: -
DNA: TGTGCCACCAGCACAGGCCGGGCGCCCGATGAGCAGTTCTTC
CDR3: CATSTGRAPDEQFF

J: TRBJ2-5
V: TRBV6-5
D: TRBD1
size: few
DNA: TGTGCCAGCAGTTCCGGCGGGACAGGGTTTCGAGAGACCCAGTACTTC
CDR3: CASSSGGTGFRETQYF

J: TRBJ2-5
V: TRBV12-3/TRBV12-4
D: TRBD2
size: many
DNA: TGTGCCAGCAGTTCTAGCGGGGGGGCCTACGAGACCCAGTACTTC
CDR3: CASSSSGGAYETQYF

J: TRBJ2-7
V: TRBV4-1
D: TRBD2
size: -
DNA: TGCGCCAGCAGCCAACGAACTAGCGGGTTCTCCTACGAGCAGTACTTC
CDR3: CASSQRTSGFSYEQYF

J: TRBJ1-1
V: TRBV5-1
D: -
size: -
DNA: TGCGCCAGCAGCTTGATGGCAGGCTACATGAACACTGAAGCTTTCTTT
CDR3: CASSLMAGYMNTEAFF

J: TRBJ2-1
V: TRBV24-1
D: TRBD2
size: few
DNA: TGTGCCACCAGAGCGGGGGGGTCCTACAATGAGCAGTTCTTC
CDR3: CATRAGGSYNEQFF

J: TRBJ2-5
V: TRBV4-1
D: -
size: -
DNA: TGCGCCAGCAGCCAAGATGTCAGGCTGGCTGAGACCCAGTACTTC
CDR3: CASSQDVRLAETQYF

J: TRBJ2-3
V: TRBV4-2
D: TRBD2
size: few
DNA: TGTGCCAGCAGCCCGGAGGGACTAGCGGAACCACCGTCATACACAGATACGCAGTATTTT
CDR3: CASSPEGLAEPPSYTDTQYF

J: TRBJ2-2
V: TRBV4-1
D: TRBD1
size: few
DNA: TGCGCCAGCAGCCAAGCCGGGACAGGGGGCATCGGGGAGCTGTTTTTT
CDR3: CASSQAGTGGIGELFF

J: TRBJ2-7
V: TRBV7-8
D: TRBD2
size: -
DNA: TGTGCCAGCAGCCCCTATCGGGGACTAGCGGGAGATGGGCAGTACTTC
CDR3: CASSPYRGLAGDGQYF

J: TRBJ2-1
V: TRBV7-9
D: TRBD1
size: -
DNA: TGTGCCAGCAGCTTCAGACAGGGCGATGAGCAGTTCTTC
CDR3: CASSFRQGDEQFF

J: TRBJ2-2
V: TRBV4-1
D: -
size: many
DNA: TGCGCCAGCAGCCAAGAGGGGGGGGCTCTCACCGGGGAGCTGTTTTTT
CDR3: CASSQEGGALTGELFF

J: TRBJ2-7
V: TRBV11-1
D: -
size: few
DNA: TGTGCCAGCACAGGGACTTTCGGATCCTTC
CDR3: CASTGTFGSF